This T cell receptor beta chain comes out of a study of CXCR3-negative and CXCR3-positive naive CD8 T cells. Study observations and caveats: The study inferred TCR strength from TRB CDR3 properties and found comparable surface CD5 between naive subsets. Comparison of naive CXCR3-negative and CXCR3-positive cells revealed similar TRBV-TRBJ usage, while memory cells differed. Memory CD8+ cells showed much lower diversity, while both naive subsets displayed comparably high diversity.

It was by 5' RACE with UMI labels that the TRB cDNA libraries were prepared. Reprocessing the 5' RACE reads, TCRdb reports a single entry for every CDR3 protein and omits DNA. This sample's clone table lists around 52,000 distinct CDR3 sequences. Worth noting for this clonotype: Its target is unknown.

The CDR3 contains 13 residues. Germline CDR1 MDHEN, CDR2 SYDVKM. Input material: memory CD8+ T cells from blood. This clonotype was sampled from a human donor in good health. Some clones in this sample may be carry-over from other donors' samples. The chain has TRBV28 and TRBJ2-7. CDR3 sequence reads: CARIGGSSYEQYF.